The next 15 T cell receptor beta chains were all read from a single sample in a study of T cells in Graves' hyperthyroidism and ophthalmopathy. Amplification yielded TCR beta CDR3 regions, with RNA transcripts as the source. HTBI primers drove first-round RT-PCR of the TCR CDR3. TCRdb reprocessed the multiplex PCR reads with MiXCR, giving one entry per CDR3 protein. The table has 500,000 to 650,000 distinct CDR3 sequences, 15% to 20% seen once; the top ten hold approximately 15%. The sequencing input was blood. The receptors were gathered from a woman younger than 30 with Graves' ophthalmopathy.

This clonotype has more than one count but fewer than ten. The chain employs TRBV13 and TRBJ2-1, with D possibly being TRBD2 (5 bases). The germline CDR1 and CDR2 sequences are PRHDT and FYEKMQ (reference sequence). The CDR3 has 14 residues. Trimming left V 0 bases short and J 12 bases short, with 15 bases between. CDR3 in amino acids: CASSLGASRPSQFF. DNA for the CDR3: TGTGCCAGCAGCTTAGGGGCTAGCCGCCCATCGCAGTTCTTC.

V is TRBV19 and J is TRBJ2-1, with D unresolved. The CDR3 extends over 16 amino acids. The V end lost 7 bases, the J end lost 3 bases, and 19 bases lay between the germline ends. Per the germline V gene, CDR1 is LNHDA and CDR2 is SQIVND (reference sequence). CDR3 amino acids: CASKDGHHLIYNEQFF. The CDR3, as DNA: TGTGCCAGTAAGGATGGGCACCACTTGATCTACAATGAGCAGTTCTTC.

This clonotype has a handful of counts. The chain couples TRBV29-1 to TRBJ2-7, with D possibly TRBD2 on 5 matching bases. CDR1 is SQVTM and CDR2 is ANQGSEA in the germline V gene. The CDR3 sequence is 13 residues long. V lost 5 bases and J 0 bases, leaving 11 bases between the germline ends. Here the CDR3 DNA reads TGCAGCGTTATAGCGCCCTTCTCCTACGAGCAGTACTTC. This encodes CSVIAPFSYEQYF.

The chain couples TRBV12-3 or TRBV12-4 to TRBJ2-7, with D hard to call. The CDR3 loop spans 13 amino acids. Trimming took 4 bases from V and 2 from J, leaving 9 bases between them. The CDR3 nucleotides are TGTGCCAGCAGTTCCACGACACCCTACGAGCAGTACTTC. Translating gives CASSSTTPYEQYF.

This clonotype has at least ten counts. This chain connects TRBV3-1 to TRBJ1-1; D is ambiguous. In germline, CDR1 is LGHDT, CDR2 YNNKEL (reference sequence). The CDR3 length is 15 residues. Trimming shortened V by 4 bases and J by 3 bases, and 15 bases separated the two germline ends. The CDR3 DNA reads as TGTGCCAGCAGCCCCGGACCGGGGAGGGACACTGAAGCTTTCTTT. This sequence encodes CASSPGPGRDTEAFF.

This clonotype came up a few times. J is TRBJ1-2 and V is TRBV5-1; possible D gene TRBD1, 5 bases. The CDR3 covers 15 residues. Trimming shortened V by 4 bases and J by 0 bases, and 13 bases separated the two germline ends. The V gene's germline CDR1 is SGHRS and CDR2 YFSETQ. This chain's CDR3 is CASSPYGGSNYGYTF. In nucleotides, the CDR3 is TGCGCCAGCAGCCCCTACGGGGGATCTAACTATGGCTACACCTTC.

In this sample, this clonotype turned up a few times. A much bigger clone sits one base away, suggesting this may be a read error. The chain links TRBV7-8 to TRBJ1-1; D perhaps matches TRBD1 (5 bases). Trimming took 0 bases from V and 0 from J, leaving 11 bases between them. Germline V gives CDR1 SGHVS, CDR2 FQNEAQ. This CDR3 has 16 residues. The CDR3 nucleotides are TGTGCCAGCAGCTTAGCGTGGGGGAACATGAACACTGAAGCTTTCTTT. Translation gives CASSLAWGNMNTEAFF.

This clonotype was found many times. The DNA of the CDR3 is TGTGCCAGCAGCCCGAAAATAGCGGGAGCCTCTCGAGAGCAGTACTTC. It codes for CASSPKIAGASREQYF. This chain joins TRBV7-9 and TRBJ2-7, with 9 positions matching TRBD2. The CDR3 extends over 16 amino acids. V was pared by 5 bases and J by 7 bases, with 15 bases of the junction left unmatched. The germline V gene has CDR1 SEHNR and CDR2 FQNEAQ (reference sequence).

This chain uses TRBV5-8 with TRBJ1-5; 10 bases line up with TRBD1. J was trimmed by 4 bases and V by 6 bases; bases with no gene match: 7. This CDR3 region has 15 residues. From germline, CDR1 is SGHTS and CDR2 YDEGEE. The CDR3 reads CASIRTGGRNQPQHF. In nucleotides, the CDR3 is TGTGCCAGCATCAGGACAGGGGGACGTAATCAGCCCCAGCATTTT.

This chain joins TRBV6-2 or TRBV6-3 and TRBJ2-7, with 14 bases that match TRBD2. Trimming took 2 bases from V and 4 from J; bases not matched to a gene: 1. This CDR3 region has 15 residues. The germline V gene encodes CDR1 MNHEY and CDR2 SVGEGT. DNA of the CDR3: TGTGCCAGCAGTTACGGACTAGCGGGAGGTTACGAGCAGTACTTC. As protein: CASSYGLAGGYEQYF.

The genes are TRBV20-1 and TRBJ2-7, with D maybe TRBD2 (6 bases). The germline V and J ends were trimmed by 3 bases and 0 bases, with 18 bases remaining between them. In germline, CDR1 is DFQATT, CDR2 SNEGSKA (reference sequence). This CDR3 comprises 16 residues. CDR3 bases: TGCAGTGCTAGGGGGACCGGGACTTCTAGCTCCTACGAGCAGTACTTC. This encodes CSARGTGTSSSYEQYF.

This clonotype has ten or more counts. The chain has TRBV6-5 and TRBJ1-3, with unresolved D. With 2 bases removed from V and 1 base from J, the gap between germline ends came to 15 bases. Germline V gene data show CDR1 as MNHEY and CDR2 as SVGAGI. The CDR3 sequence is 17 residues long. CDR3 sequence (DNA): TGTGCCAGCAGTTACAACCCTCGTTCCGAGTCTGGAAACACCATATATTTT. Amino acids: CASSYNPRSESGNTIYF.

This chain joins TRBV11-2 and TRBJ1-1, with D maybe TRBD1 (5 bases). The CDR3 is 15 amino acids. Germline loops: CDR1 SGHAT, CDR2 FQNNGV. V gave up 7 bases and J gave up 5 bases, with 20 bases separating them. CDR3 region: CASTSPGTWGTEAFF. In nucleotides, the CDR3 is TGTGCCAGCACCTCGCCAGGGACCTGGGGAACTGAAGCTTTCTTT. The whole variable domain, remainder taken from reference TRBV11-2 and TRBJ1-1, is EAGVAQSPRYKIIEKRQSVAFWCNPISGHATLYWYQQILGQGPKLLIQFQNNGVVDDSQLPKDRFSAERLKGVDSTLKIQPAKLEDSAVYLCASTSPGTWGTEAFFGQGTRLTVV.

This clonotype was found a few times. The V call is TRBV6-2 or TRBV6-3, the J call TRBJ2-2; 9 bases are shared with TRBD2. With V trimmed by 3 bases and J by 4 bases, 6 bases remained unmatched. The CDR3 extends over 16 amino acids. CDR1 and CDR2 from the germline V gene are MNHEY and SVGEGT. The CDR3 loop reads CASSYRLAGPTGELFF. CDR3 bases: TGTGCCAGCAGTTATCGGCTAGCGGGACCCACCGGGGAGCTGTTTTTT.

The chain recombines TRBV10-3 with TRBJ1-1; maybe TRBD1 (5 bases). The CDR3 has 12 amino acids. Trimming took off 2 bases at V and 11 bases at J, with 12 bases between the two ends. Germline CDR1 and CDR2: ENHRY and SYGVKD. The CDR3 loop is CAISEGDLGAFF. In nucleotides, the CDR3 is TGTGCCATCAGTGAGGGGGACCTGGGGGCTTTCTTT.